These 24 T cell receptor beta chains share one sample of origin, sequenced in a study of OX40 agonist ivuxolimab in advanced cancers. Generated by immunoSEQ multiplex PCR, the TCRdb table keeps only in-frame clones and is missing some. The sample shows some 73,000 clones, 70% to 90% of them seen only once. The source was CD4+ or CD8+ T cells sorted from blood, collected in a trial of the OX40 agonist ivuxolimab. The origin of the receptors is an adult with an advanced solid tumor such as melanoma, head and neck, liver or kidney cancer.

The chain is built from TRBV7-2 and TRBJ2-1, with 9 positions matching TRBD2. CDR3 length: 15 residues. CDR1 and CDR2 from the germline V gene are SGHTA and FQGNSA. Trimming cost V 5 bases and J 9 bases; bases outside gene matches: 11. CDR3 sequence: CASSRASLAGFEQFF. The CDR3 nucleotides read TGTGCCAGCAGCCGGGCGAGCCTAGCGGGGTTTGAGCAGTTCTTC.

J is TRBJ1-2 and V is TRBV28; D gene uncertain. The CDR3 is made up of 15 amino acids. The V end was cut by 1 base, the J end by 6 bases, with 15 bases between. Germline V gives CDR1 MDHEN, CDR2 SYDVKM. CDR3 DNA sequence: TGTGCCAGCAGTTTATCCCCAGGAAGGGTGAATGGCTACACCTTC. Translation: CASSLSPGRVNGYTF.

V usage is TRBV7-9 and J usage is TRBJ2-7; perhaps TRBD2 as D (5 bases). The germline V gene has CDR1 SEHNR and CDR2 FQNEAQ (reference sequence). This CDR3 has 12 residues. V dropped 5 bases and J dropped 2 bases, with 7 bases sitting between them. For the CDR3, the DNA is TGTGCCAGCAGCCCCGGGACCTACGAGCAGTACTTC. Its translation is CASSPGTYEQYF. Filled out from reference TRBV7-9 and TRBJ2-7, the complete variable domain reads DTGVSQNPRHKITKRGQNVTFRCDPISEHNRLYWYRQTLGQGPEFLTYFQNEAQLEKSRLLSDRFSAERPKGSFSTLEIQRTEQGDSAMYLCASSPGTYEQYFGPGTRLTVT.

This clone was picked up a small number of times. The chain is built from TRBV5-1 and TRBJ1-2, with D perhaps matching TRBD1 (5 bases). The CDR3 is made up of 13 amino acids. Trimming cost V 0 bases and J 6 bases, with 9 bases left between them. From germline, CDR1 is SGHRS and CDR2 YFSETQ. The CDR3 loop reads CASSLDRQHGYTF. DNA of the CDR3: TGCGCCAGCAGCTTGGACAGGCAGCATGGCTACACCTTC.

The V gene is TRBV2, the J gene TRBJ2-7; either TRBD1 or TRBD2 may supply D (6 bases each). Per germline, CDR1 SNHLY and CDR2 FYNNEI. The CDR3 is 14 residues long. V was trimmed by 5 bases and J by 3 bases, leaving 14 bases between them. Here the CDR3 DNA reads TGTGCCAGCAGTCAGATAGGGGGGTTCTACGAGCAGTACTTC. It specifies CASSQIGGFYEQYF.

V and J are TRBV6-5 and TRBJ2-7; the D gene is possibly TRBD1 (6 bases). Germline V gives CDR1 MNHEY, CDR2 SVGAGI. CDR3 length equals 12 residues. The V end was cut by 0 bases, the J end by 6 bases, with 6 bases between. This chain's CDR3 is CASSYSGGEQYF. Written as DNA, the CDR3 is TGTGCCAGCAGTTACTCAGGGGGCGAGCAGTACTTC.

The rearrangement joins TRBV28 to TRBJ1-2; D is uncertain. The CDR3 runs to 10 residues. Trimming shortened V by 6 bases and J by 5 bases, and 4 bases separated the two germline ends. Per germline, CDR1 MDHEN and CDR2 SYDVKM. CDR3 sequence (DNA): TGTGCCAGCAGCCGATATGGCTACACCTTC. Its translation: CASSRYGYTF.

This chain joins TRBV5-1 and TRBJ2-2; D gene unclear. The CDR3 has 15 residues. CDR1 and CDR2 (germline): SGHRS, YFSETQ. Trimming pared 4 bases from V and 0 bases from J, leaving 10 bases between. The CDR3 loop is CASSAGSTNTGELFF. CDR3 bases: TGCGCCAGCAGCGCTGGGTCAACGAACACCGGGGAGCTGTTTTTT.

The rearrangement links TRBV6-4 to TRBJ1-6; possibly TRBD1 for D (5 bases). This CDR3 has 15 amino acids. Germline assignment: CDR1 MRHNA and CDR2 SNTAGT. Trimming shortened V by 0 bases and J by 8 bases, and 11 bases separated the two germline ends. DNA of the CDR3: TGTGCCAGCAGTGACTCGAGTCGAGGGGATTCACCCCTCCACTTT. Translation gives CASSDSSRGDSPLHF.

In DNA form, the CDR3 reads TGTGCCTGGAAAGGGACAGGGGGCGCGTACGGCAATCAGCCCCAGCATTTT. This translates into CAWKGTGGAYGNQPQHF. V usage is TRBV30 and J usage is TRBJ1-5, with 12 bases that match TRBD1. V shed 4 bases, J shed 2 bases, and the junction held 9 bases outside the gene matches. The V gene's germline CDR1 is GTSNPN and CDR2 SVGIG (reference sequence). The CDR3 is made up of 17 amino acids.

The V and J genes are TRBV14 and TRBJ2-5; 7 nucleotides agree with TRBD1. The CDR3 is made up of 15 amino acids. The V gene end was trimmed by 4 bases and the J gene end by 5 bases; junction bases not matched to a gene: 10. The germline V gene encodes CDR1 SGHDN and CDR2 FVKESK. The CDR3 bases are TGTGCCAGCAGCCTCCGGGACAGATCATGGGAGACCCAGTACTTC. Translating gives CASSLRDRSWETQYF. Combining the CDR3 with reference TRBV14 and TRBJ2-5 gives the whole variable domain EAGVTQFPSHSVIEKGQTVTLRCDPISGHDNLYWYRRVMGKEIKFLLHFVKESKQDESGMPNNRFLAERTGGTYSTLKVQPAELEDSGVYFCASSLRDRSWETQYFGPGTRLLVL.

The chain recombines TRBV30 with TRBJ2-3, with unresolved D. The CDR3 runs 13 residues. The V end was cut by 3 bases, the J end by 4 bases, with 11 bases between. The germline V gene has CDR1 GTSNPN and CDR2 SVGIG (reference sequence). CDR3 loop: CAWRGHQPDTQYF. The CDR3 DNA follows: TGTGCCTGGAGAGGCCACCAACCAGATACGCAGTATTTT.

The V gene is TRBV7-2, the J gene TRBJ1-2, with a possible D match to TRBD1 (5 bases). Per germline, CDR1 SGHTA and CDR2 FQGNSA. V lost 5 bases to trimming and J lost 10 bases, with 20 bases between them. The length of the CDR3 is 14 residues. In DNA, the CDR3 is TGTGCCAGCAGCCCCGGGACGGAACTCCTTTTCTACACCTTC. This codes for CASSPGTELLFYTF.

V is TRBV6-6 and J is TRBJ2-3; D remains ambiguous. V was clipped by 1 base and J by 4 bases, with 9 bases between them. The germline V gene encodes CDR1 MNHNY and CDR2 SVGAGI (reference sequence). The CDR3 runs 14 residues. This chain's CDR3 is CASSYFQASDTQYF. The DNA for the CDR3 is TGTGCCAGCAGTTACTTCCAGGCGTCAGATACGCAGTATTTT.

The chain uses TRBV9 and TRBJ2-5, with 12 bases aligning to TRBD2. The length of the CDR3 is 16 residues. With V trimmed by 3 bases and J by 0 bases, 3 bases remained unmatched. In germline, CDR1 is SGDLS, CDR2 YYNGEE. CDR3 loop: CASSARLAGDQETQYF. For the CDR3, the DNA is TGTGCCAGCAGCGCAAGACTAGCGGGGGACCAAGAGACCCAGTACTTC.

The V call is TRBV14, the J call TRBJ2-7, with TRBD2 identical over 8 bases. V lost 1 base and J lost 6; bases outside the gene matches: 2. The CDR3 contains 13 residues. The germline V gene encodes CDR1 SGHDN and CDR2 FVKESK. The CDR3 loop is CASSQVGGGEQYF. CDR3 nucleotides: TGTGCCAGCAGCCAAGTCGGGGGGGGCGAGCAGTACTTC.

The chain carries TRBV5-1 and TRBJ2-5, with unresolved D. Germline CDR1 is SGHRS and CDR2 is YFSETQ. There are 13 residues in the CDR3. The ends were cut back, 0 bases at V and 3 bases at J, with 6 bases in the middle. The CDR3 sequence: CASSLVAEETQYF. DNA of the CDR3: TGCGCCAGCAGCTTGGTAGCAGAAGAGACCCAGTACTTC.

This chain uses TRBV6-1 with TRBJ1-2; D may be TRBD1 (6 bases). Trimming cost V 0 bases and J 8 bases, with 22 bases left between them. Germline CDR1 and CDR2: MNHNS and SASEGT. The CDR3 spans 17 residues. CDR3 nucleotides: TGTGCCAGCAGTGAAGCGCTCCCCCGGAATAGGGGGAGAGGCTACACCTTC. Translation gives CASSEALPRNRGRGYTF.

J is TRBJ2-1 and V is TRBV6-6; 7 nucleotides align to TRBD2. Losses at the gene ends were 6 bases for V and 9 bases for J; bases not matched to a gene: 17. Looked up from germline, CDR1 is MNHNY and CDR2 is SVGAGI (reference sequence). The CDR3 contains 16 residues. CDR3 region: CASRYLGRAEGAEQFF. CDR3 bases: TGTGCCAGCAGATATCTTGGGAGGGCCGAAGGCGCTGAGCAGTTCTTC.

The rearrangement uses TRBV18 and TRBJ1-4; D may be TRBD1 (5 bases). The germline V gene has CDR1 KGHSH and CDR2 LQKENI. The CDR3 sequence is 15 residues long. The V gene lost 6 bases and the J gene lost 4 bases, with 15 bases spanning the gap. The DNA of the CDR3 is TGTGCCAGCTCCCCTGACAGACAGAATAATGAAAAACTGTTTTTT. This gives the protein CASSPDRQNNEKLFF.

The CDR3 nucleotides read TGTGCCAGCAGGTCTCGACAGGGTATCGGCAATGAGCAGTTCTTC. Translating gives CASRSRQGIGNEQFF. The rearrangement links TRBV5-8 to TRBJ2-1, with 7 bases fitting TRBD1. CDR3 length: 15 amino acids. V shed 5 bases, J shed 6 bases, and the junction held 11 bases outside the gene matches. CDR1 is SGHTS, CDR2 YDEGEE, per germline.

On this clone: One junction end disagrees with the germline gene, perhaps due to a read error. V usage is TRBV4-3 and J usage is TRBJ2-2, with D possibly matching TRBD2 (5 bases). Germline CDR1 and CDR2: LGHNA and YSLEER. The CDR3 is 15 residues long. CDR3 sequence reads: CASSQDDTEHRGAVF. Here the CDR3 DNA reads TGCGCCAGCAGCCAAGATGACACCGAACACCGGGGAGCTGTTTTT.

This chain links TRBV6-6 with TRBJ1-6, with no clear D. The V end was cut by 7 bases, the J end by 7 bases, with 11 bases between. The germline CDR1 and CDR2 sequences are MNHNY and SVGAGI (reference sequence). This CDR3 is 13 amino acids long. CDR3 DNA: TGTGCCAGCACCCTATCCGACAATTCACCCCTCCACTTT. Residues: CASTLSDNSPLHF.

The CDR3 nucleotides read TGTGCCAGCAGCTTGAGCCAGGTTCAGCCCCAGCATTTT. The encoded protein is CASSLSQVQPQHF. The V call is TRBV5-6, the J call TRBJ1-5; no clear D. Germline lookup yields CDR1 SGHDT and CDR2 YYEEEE. V was trimmed by 1 base and J by 6 bases, leaving 8 bases between them. CDR3 size: 13 residues.